Reported below is one T cell receptor beta chain. The antigen is not known. This sample was taken from a study of shared clonotypes between healthy human individuals. Study findings and constraints: The study generally estimated greater richness for naive than memory subsets. Genetic and exposure-history diversity was limited by the small donor number.

The method was immunoSEQ multiplex PCR; TCRdb's version includes in-frame clones alone and lacks a portion of them. The sample includes some 2,100,000 clones, 95% of them seen just once. This CDR3 region has 14 residues. Between the trimmed V and J ends, which lost 2 bases and 5 bases, there was a span of 14 bases. Per germline, CDR1 SGHRS and CDR2 YFSETQ. This clonotype was sampled from a man aged 18 to 29 in good health. This sequence joins TRBV5-1 and TRBJ2-7, with D unresolved. Sequencing was carried out using naive CD4+ T cells sorted from blood. Documented subset: CD45RA+ positively selected. The CDR3 coding sequence is TGCGCCAGCAGCTTCACGGGTAGTGTAAACGAGCAGTACTTC. It codes for CASSFTGSVNEQYF.